These T cell receptor beta chains were read from a single sample in a study of T-cell memory formation after mild COVID-19. TCRdb ran MiXCR on the 5' RACE reads and lists one entry per CDR3 protein. The sample has 55,000 to 65,000 distinct CDR3 sequences, over 7.5% seen once. Material: PBMCs or a T cell subset sorted from them (not recorded which). All receptors derive from a man between 18 and 29 years old who had mild COVID-19 (a few samples of this study predate the infection). Cell type and time point are not known. Each CDR3 is given with its conserved first and last residue. D genes are given only for firm matches. The size of a clone is reported for some rows only, either as once, few or many, or as a class for expanded clones.

abundance: .; v_gene: TRBV19; len: 13; j_gene: TRBJ1-2; d_gene: .; CDR3aa: CASNPPQGYGYTF; CDR3nt: TGTGCCAGTAATCCGCCGCAGGGCTATGGCTACACCTTC
abundance: few; v_gene: TRBV10-1; len: 20; j_gene: TRBJ2-2; d_gene: .; CDR3aa: CASSEGKVARARANTGELFF; CDR3nt: TGCGCCAGCAGTGAGGGGAAAGTGGCGCGAGCGCGCGCGAACACCGGGGAGCTGTTTTTT
abundance: few; v_gene: TRBV5-1; len: 15; j_gene: TRBJ2-5; d_gene: .; CDR3aa: CASSMMGERKETQYF; CDR3nt: TGCGCCAGCAGCATGATGGGGGAGAGGAAGGAGACCCAGTACTTC
abundance: few; v_gene: TRBV19; len: 13; j_gene: TRBJ1-5; d_gene: TRBD1; CDR3aa: CASSGTGDQPQHF; CDR3nt: TGTGCCAGTAGTGGGACAGGGGATCAGCCCCAGCATTTT
abundance: many; v_gene: TRBV7-2; len: 13; j_gene: TRBJ2-1; d_gene: .; CDR3aa: CASSLAEYNEQFF; CDR3nt: TGTGCCAGCAGCTTAGCGGAATACAATGAGCAGTTCTTC
abundance: few; v_gene: TRBV12-3/TRBV12-4; len: 13; j_gene: TRBJ2-6; d_gene: .; CDR3aa: CASSLEGANVLTF; CDR3nt: TGTGCCAGCAGCTTAGAGGGGGCCAACGTCCTGACTTTC
abundance: .; v_gene: TRBV5-8; len: 14; j_gene: TRBJ2-1; d_gene: .; CDR3aa: CASSFPLGFNEQFF; CDR3nt: TGTGCCAGCAGCTTCCCCCTCGGGTTCAATGAGCAGTTCTTC
abundance: .; v_gene: TRBV12-3/TRBV12-4; len: 15; j_gene: TRBJ1-3; d_gene: .; CDR3aa: CASRATGSSGNTIYF; CDR3nt: TGTGCCAGCAGAGCTACAGGGTCCTCTGGAAACACCATATATTTT
abundance: .; v_gene: TRBV10-3; len: 16; j_gene: TRBJ1-3; d_gene: .; CDR3aa: CAISERGRFSGNAIYF; CDR3nt: TGTGCCATCAGTGAACGGGGGCGGTTCTCTGGAAACGCCATATATTTT
abundance: many; v_gene: TRBV5-6; len: 13; j_gene: TRBJ2-3; d_gene: .; CDR3aa: CASSLDRTDTQYF; CDR3nt: TGTGCCAGCAGCTTGGATCGCACAGATACGCAGTATTTT